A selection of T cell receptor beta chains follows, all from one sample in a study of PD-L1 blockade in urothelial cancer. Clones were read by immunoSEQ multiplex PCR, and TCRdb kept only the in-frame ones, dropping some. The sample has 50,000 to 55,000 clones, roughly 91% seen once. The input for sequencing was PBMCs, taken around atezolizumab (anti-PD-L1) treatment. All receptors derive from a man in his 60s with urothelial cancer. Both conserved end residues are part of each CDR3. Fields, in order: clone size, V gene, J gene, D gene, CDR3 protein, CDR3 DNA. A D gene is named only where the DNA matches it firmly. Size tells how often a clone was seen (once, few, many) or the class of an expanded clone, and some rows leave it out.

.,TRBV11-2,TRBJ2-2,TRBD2,CASIPLAGGYTGELFF,TGTGCCAGCATCCCCCTAGCGGGAGGGTACACCGGGGAGCTGTTTTTT
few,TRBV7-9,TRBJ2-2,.,CASSYTGSSGELFF,TGTGCCAGCAGCTATACAGGGTCGAGCGGGGAGCTGTTTTTT
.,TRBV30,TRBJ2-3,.,CAWSPGSDTQYF,TGTGCCTGGAGTCCCGGGAGCGATACGCAGTATTTT
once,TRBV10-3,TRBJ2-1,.,CAISEWGAYNEQFF,TGTGCCATCAGTGAGTGGGGGGCCTACAATGAGCAGTTCTTC
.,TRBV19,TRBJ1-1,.,CASSMVAGSMNTEAFF,TGTGCCAGTAGTATGGTGGCGGGCAGCATGAACACTGAAGCTTTCTTT
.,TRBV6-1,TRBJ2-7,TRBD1,CASSVGQGSYEQYF,TGTGCCAGCAGTGTGGGACAGGGCTCCTACGAGCAGTACTTC
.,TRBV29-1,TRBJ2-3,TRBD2,CSVGGGRITDTQYF,TGCAGCGTTGGGGGCGGGAGGATCACAGATACGCAGTATTTT
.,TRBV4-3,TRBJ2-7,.,CASSQERGSSYEQYF,TGCGCCAGCAGCCAAGAAAGGGGTTCCTCCTACGAGCAGTACTTC
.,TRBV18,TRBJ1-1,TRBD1,CASSPDRAEAFF,TGTGCCAGCTCACCTGACAGGGCTGAAGCTTTCTTT
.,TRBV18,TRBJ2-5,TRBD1,CASSPSSTGGRETQYF,TGTGCCAGCTCACCAAGTTCAACAGGGGGCAGAGAGACCCAGTACTTC
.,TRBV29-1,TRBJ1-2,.,CSVEEGSF,TGCAGCGTGGAGGAGGGGAGTTTC
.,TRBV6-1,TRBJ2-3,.,CATRPRGMWTDTQYF,TGTGCCACTCGTCCCCGGGGGATGTGGACAGATACGCAGTATTTT
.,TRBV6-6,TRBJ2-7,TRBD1,CASTDSPATGGAEQYF,TGTGCCAGCACCGATTCGCCCGCCACAGGGGGCGCAGAGCAGTACTTC
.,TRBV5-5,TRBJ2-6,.,CASSFLQGASGANVLTF,TGTGCCAGCAGCTTTTTACAGGGCGCATCTGGGGCCAACGTCCTGACTTTC
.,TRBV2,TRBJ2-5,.,CASSEGGSFEETQYF,TGTGCCAGCAGTGAAGGGGGCTCCTTCGAAGAGACCCAGTACTTC
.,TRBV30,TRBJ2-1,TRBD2,CAGTSSGYNEQFF,TGTGCCGGGACTAGCTCTGGCTACAATGAGCAGTTCTTC
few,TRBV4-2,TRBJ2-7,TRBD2,CASSHPGSGGNEQYF,TGTGCCAGCAGCCACCCCGGTAGCGGGGGCAACGAGCAGTACTTC
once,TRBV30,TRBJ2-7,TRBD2,CAGRDYSYEQYF,TGTGCCGGAAGGGACTATTCCTACGAGCAGTACTTC
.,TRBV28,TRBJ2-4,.,CASSLGGRIAKNIQYF,TGTGCCAGCAGTTTAGGGGGGAGAATAGCCAAAAACATTCAGTACTTC
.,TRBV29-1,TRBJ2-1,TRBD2,CSVREPGLAGLNEQFF,TGCAGCGTTCGGGAACCGGGACTAGCGGGATTGAATGAGCAGTTCTTC
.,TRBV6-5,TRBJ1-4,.,CASSSWGVRDEKLFF,TGTGCCAGCAGTTCATGGGGGGTTCGTGATGAAAAACTGTTTTTT
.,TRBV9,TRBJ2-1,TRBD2,CASTLSGVGEQFF,TGTGCCAGCACCCTTAGCGGGGTTGGTGAGCAGTTCTTC
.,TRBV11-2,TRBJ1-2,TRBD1,CASSSYRSRDRAGHTF,TGTGCCAGCAGCTCCTACCGTAGCCGGGACAGGGCTGGCCACACCTTC
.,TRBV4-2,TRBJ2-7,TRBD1,CASSQRTGGPYEQYF,TGTGCCAGCAGCCAAAGGACAGGGGGCCCCTACGAGCAGTACTTC
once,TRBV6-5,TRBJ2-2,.,CASSYRGTGELFF,TGTGCCAGCAGTTACCGGGGGACCGGGGAGCTGTTTTTT
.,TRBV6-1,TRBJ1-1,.,CASSEVTVGNTEAFF,TGTGCCAGCAGTGAAGTCACAGTCGGGAACACTGAAGCTTTCTTT